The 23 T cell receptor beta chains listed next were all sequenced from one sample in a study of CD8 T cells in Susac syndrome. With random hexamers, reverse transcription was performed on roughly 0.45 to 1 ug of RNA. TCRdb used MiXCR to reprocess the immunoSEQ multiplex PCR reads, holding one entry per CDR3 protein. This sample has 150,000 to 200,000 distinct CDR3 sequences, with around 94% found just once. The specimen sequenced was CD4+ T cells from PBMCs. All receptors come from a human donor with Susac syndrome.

CDR3 nucleotides: TGTGCCAGCAGCTTAGGTCGAGGGAGGGGTGGCAATCAGCCCCAGCATTTT. Its protein product is CASSLGRGRGGNQPQHF. The chain recombines TRBV7-2 with TRBJ1-5; a weak D match, TRBD1 (5 bases). The germline V gene encodes CDR1 SGHTA and CDR2 FQGNSA. CDR3 length equals 17 residues. The ends were cut back, 1 base at V and 2 bases at J, with 15 bases in the middle.

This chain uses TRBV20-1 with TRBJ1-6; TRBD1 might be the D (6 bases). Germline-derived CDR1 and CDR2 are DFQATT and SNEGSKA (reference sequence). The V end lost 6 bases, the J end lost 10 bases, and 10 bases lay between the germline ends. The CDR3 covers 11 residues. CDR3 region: CSAGGGSPLHF. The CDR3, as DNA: TGCAGTGCAGGAGGGGGATCACCCCTCCACTTT.

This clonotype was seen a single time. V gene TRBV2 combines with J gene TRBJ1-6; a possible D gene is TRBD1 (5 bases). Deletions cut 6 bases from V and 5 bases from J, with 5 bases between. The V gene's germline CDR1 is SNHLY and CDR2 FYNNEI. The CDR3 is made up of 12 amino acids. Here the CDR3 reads CASRQDNSPLHF. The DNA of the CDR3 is TGTGCCAGCAGACAGGATAATTCACCCCTCCACTTT.

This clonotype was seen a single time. CDR3 in amino acids: CASSMTGPYGYTF. The CDR3 DNA reads as TGTGCCAGCAGTATGACAGGACCCTATGGCTACACCTTC. The chain has TRBV12-3 or TRBV12-4 and TRBJ1-2; tentative D call: TRBD1 (6 bases). This CDR3 is built from 13 residues. V lost 5 bases, J lost 4 bases, and 11 bases lay in between.

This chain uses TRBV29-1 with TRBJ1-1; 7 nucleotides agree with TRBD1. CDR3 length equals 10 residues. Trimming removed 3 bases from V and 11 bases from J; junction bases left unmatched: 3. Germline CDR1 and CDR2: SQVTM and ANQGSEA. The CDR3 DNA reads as TGCAGCGTTGACTCCAGGGGGGCTTTCTTT. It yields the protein CSVDSRGAFF.

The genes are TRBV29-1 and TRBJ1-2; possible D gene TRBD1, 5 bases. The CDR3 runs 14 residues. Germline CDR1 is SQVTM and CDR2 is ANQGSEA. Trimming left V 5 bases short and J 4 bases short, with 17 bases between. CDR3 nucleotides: TGCAGCGTTTACGACAGCCGTCTGGGCTATGGCTACACCTTC. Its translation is CSVYDSRLGYGYTF.

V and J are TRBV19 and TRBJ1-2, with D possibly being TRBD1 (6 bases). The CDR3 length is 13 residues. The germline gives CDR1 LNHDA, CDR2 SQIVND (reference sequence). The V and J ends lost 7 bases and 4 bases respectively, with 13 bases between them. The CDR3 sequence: CASTHREGYGYTF. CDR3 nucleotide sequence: TGTGCCAGTACCCACAGGGAAGGCTATGGCTACACCTTC.

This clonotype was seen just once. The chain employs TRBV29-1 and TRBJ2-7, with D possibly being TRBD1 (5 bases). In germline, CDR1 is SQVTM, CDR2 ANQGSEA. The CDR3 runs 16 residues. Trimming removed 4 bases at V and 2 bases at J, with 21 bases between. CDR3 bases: TGCAGCGTTGTGTTGAACAGGCCCTACACCACCTACGAGCAGTACTTC. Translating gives CSVVLNRPYTTYEQYF.

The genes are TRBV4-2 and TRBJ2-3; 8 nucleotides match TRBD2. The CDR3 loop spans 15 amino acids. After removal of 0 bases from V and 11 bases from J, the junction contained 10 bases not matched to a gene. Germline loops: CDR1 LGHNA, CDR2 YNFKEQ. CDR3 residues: CASSQDPLAEMEQYF. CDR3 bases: TGTGCCAGCAGCCAAGATCCACTAGCGGAAATGGAGCAGTATTTT.

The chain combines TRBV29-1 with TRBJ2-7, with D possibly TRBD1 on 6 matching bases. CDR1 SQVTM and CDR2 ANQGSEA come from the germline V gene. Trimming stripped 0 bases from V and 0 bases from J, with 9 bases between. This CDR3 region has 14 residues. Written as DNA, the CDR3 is TGCAGCGTTGAAGAGGGGGACAACTCCTACGAGCAGTACTTC. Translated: CSVEEGDNSYEQYF.

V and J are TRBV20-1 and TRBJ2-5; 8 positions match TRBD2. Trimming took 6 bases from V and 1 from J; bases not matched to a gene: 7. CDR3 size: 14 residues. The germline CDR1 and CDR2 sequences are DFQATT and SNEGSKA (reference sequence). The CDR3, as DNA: TGCAGTGCCAGGACTAGCTTCGGCCAAGAGACCCAGTACTTC. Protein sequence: CSARTSFGQETQYF.

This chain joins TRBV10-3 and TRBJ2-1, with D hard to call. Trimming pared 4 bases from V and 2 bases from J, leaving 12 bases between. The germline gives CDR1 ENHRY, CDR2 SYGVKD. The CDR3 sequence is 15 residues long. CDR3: CAISVSVYTYNEQFF. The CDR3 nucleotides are TGTGCCATCAGTGTGTCCGTGTACACCTACAATGAGCAGTTCTTC.

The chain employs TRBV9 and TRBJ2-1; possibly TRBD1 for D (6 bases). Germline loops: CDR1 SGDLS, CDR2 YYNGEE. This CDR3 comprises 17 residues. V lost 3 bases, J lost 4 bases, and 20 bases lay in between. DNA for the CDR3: TGTGCCAGCAGCGGAGGATACGGACAGAATCGTTACAATGAGCAGTTCTTC. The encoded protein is CASSGGYGQNRYNEQFF. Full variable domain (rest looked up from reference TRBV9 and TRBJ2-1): DSGVTQTPKHLITATGQRVTLRCSPRSGDLSVYWYQQSLDQGLQFLIQYYNGEERAKGNILERFSAQQFPDLHSELNLSSLELGDSALYFCASSGGYGQNRYNEQFFGPGTRLTVL.

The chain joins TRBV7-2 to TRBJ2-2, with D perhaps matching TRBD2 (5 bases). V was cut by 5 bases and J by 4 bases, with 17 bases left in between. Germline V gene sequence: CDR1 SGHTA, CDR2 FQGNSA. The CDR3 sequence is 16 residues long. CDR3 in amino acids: CASSPAGRVGTGELFF. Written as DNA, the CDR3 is TGTGCCAGCAGCCCCGCTGGGCGGGTGGGCACCGGGGAGCTGTTTTTT.

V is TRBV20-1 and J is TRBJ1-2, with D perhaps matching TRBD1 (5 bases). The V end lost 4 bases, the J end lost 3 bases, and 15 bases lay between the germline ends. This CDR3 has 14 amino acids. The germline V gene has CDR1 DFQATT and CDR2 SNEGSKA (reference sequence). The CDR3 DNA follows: TGCAGTGCTACCCAGGGTTCGACCGACTATGGCTACACCTTC. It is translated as CSATQGSTDYGYTF.

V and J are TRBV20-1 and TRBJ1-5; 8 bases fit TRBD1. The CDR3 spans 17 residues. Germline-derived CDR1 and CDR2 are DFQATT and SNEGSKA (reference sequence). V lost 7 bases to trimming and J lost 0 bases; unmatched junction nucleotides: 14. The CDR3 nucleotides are TGCAGTGTTCGATCCGGACAGGGATTAAATAGCAATCAGCCCCAGCATTTT. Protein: CSVRSGQGLNSNQPQHF.

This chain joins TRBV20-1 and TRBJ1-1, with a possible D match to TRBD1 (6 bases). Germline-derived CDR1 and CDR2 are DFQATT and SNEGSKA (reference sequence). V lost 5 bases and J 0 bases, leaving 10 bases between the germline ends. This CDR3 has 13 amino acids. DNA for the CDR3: TGCAGTGCTGATGGGACATTGAACACTGAAGCTTTCTTT. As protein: CSADGTLNTEAFF.

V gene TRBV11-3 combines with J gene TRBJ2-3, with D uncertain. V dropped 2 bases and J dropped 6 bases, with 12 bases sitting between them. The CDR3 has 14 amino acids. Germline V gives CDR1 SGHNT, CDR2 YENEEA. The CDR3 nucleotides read TGTGCCAGCAGCTTATCCTGGGAAGTGGATACGCAGTATTTT. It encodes CASSLSWEVDTQYF.

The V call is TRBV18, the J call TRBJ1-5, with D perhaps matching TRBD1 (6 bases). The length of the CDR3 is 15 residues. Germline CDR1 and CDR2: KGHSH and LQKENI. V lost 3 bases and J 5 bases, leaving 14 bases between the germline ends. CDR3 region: CASSPRDKTYQPQHF. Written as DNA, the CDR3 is TGTGCCAGCTCACCCCGGGACAAGACTTATCAGCCCCAGCATTTT.

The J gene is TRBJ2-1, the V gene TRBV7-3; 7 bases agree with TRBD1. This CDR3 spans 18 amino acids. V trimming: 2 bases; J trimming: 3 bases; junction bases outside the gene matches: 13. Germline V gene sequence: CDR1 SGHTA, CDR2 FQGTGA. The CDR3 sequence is CASSLGPPGQRVYNEQFF. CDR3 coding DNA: TGTGCCAGCAGCTTAGGGCCCCCGGGACAGAGAGTCTACAATGAGCAGTTCTTC.

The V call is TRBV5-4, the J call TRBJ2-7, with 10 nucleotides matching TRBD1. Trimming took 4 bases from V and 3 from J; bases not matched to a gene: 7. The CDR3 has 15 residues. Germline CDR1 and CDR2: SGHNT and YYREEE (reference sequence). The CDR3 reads CASSTSTGGFYEQYF. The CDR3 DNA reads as TGTGCCAGCAGCACCTCGACAGGGGGCTTCTACGAGCAGTACTTC.

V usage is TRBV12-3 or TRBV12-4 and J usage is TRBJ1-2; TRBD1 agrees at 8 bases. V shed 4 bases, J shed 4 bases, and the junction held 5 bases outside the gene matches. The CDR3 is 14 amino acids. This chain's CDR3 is CASSSMDRAYGYTF. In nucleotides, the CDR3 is TGTGCCAGCAGTTCAATGGACAGGGCCTATGGCTACACCTTC.

In DNA, the CDR3 is TGTGCCAGTAGTGGAGGGATAGGCTACGAGCAGTACTTC. The encoded protein is CASSGGIGYEQYF. The chain has TRBV19 and TRBJ2-7, with a possible D match to TRBD2 (6 bases). The V end was cut by 5 bases, the J end by 3 bases, with 11 bases between. This CDR3 comprises 13 residues. The germline gives CDR1 LNHDA, CDR2 SQIVND (reference sequence). Full variable domain (missing parts from reference TRBV19 and TRBJ2-7): DGGITQSPKYLFRKEGQNVTLSCEQNLNHDAMYWYRQDPGQGLRLIYYSQIVNDFQKGDIAEGYSVSREKKESFPLTVTSAQKNPTAFYLCASSGGIGYEQYFGPGTRLTVT.